A single T cell receptor (beta chain) is shown here with its context. The antigen is not known. Other DNA sequences in this specimen translate into the identical CDR3. Processing was applied to graft tissue in order to liberate intraepithelial and lamina propria lymphocytes. Profiled with immunoSEQ multiplex PCR; TCRdb holds only in-frame clones, not every one. The sample records 15,000 to 20,000 clones, 75% to 85% being singletons. The sample originates from a study of graft-versus-host responses after intestinal transplantation. As for the study in general: Those transplanted obtained multivisceral, liver-intestinal, or isolated intestinal grafts. Among the recipients, all got anti-thymocyte globulin induction and then tacrolimus and steroids for 3 to 4 years. Whole-study findings and limits: With peak circulating GvH clone levels came an association with early post-transplant HvG declines.

The V and J ends lost 0 bases and 4 bases, in that order; junction bases with no gene match: 1. The CDR3 contains 15 residues. Germline V gene data show CDR1 as MRHNA and CDR2 as SNTAGT. The receptor was derived from a human patient who received an intestinal transplant, so some T cells may come from the graft donor. This chain uses TRBV6-4 with TRBJ2-1; TRBD2 matches 9 bases. The sample consisted of ileum tissue, taken approximately 110 days after intestinal transplant. The CDR3 loop reads CASSDSSGSYNEQFF. Written as DNA, the CDR3 is TGTGCCAGCAGTGACTCTAGCGGGAGTTACAATGAGCAGTTCTTC.